This T cell receptor beta chain was identified in a study of control samples from healthy donors and cancer patients. Produced via immunoSEQ multiplex PCR; TCRdb's table is partial and in-frame only. The sample includes 95,000 to 110,000 clones, 75% to 90% of them seen just once. The CDR3 covers 14 residues. Germline V gives CDR1 SEHNR, CDR2 FQNEAQ (reference sequence). The V segment lost 3 bases and the J segment 5 bases; nucleotides outside the gene matches: 6. The clonotype was recovered from a man aged 55 to 70 with lung cancer. The sequencing sample was made of PBMCs. J is TRBJ1-2 and V is TRBV7-9, with 7 bases identical to TRBD1. CDR3 loop: CASSFQGESYGYTF. The CDR3 DNA reads as TGTGCCAGCAGCTTTCAGGGGGAGTCATATGGCTACACCTTC.